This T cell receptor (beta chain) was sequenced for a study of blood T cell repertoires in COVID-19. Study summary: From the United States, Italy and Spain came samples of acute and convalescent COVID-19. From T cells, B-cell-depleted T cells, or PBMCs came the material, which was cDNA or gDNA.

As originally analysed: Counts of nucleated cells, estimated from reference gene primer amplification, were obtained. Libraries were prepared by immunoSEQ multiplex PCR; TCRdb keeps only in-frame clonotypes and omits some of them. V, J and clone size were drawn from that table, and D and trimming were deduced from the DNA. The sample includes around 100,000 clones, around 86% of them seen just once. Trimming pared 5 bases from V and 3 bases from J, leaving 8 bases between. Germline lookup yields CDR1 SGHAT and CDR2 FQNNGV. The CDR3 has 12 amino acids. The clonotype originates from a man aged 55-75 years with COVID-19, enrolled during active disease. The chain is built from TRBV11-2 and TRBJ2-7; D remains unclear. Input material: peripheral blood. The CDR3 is CASSTLGYEQYF. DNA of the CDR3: TGTGCCAGCAGCACCCTAGGCTACGAGCAGTACTTC.